This is a list of T cell receptor beta chains from one sample in a study of cytomegalovirus exposure and HLA in healthy donors. Method: immunoSEQ multiplex PCR; TCRdb's copy keeps in-frame clones and lacks some. Here the sample table reports 100,000 to 150,000 clones. Source material: PBMCs. The receptors shown here come from a man aged 18 to 30 in good health and CMV-seronegative. The CDR3 runs from the conserved cysteine through the conserved F or W. Fields, in order: V gene, D gene, J gene, CDR3 protein, CDR3 DNA. A D gene is named only where the DNA matches it firmly.

>TRBV27|.|TRBJ1-2
CASSSSMTASTRGYGYTF
.
>TRBV7-2|TRBD1|TRBJ2-2
CASSPQGAVGELFF
TGTGCCAGCAGCCCACAGGGGGCGGTCGGGGAGCTGTTTTTT
>TRBV4-3|TRBD2|TRBJ2-5
CASSQWAGEGGETQYF
TGCGCCAGCAGCCAATGGGCGGGAGAGGGTGGGGAGACCCAGTACTTC
>TRBV11-1|.|TRBJ2-7
CASSVTSSYEQYF
TGTGCCAGCAGCGTCACAAGCTCCTACGAGCAGTACTTC
>TRBV6-5|.|TRBJ2-7
CASSYSLGTSYEQYF
TGTGCCAGCAGTTACTCTCTCGGTACCTCCTACGAGCAGTACTTC
>TRBV5-1|TRBD1|TRBJ2-5
CASSTGQGAGEQYF
TGCGCCAGCAGCACGGGACAGGGGGCGGGAGAGCAGTACTTC
>TRBV30|TRBD2|TRBJ2-1
CAWSGDSGGPSPAFSEWFF
TGTGCCTGGAGTGGTGATAGCGGGGGCCCTTCTCCTGCGTTCAGCGAGTGGTTCTTC
>TRBV6-1|.|TRBJ1-5
CASSEQGSNQPQHF
TGTGCCAGCAGTGAACAGGGTAGCAATCAGCCCCAGCATTTT
>TRBV19|.|TRBJ2-2
CASSTDTATGELFF
TGTGCCAGTAGTACAGATACAGCCACCGGGGAGCTGTTTTTT
>TRBV28|.|TRBJ1-1
CASSLARGTEAFF
TGTGCCAGCAGTTTAGCCAGGGGCACTGAAGCTTTCTTT